Below, 23 T cell receptor beta chains from the same sample are listed, as sequenced in a study of cytomegalovirus exposure and HLA in healthy donors. TCRdb's copy holds only in-frame clones and misses some; the assay was immunoSEQ multiplex PCR. This table has roughly 56,000 clones, roughly nine tenths appearing once. The sample taken for sequencing was PBMCs. These receptors were taken from a woman aged 25-40 years in good health and CMV-seronegative.

The CDR3 loop reads CASSSDTGGTDTQYF. Written as DNA, the CDR3 is TGTGCCAGCAGCAGCGATACAGGGGGCACAGATACGCAGTATTTT. The chain couples TRBV7-9 to TRBJ2-3; TRBD1 aligns across 7 bases. The CDR3 contains 15 residues. CDR1 is SEHNR, CDR2 FQNEAQ, per germline (reference sequence). Trimming at V came to 5 bases and at J to 1 base, leaving 6 bases not matched to a gene.

The V call is TRBV2, the J call TRBJ1-5; maybe TRBD1 (6 bases). Between the trimmed V and J ends, which lost 7 bases and 1 base, there was a span of 11 bases. This CDR3 has 14 amino acids. Germline V gene sequence: CDR1 SNHLY, CDR2 FYNNEI. CDR3 residues: CASKQGLSNQPQHF. The CDR3 region has the DNA TGTGCCAGCAAACAGGGTCTGAGCAATCAGCCCCAGCATTTT. The whole variable domain, remainder taken from reference TRBV2 and TRBJ1-5, is EPEVTQTPSHQVTQMGQEVILRCVPISNHLYFYWYRQILGQKVEFLVSFYNNEISEKSEIFDDQFSVERPDGSNFTLKIRSTKLEDSAMYFCASKQGLSNQPQHFGDGTRLSIL.

The chain carries TRBV19 and TRBJ2-5; 10 nucleotides line up with TRBD1. From germline, CDR1 is LNHDA and CDR2 SQIVND (reference sequence). With V trimmed by 4 bases and J by 5 bases, 10 bases remained unmatched. The CDR3 is made up of 16 amino acids. CDR3 protein: CASSTIRDRGDETQYF. In DNA form, the CDR3 reads TGTGCCAGTAGTACCATCCGGGACAGGGGTGATGAGACCCAGTACTTC.

CDR3 coding DNA: TGCGCCAGCAGCTCAGCGGAAACAGGGGGCACAGATACGCAGTATTTT. Protein: CASSSAETGGTDTQYF. The chain recombines TRBV5-1 with TRBJ2-3; 7 nucleotides align to TRBD1. The CDR3 totals 16 residues. Germline CDR1 SGHRS, CDR2 YFSETQ. Trimming took 3 bases from V and 1 from J; bases not matched to a gene: 8.

This chain uses TRBV11-2 with TRBJ2-3; 9 nucleotides align to TRBD2. Trimming took 3 bases from V and 5 from J; bases not matched to a gene: 6. Germline V gene sequence: CDR1 SGHAT, CDR2 FQNNGV. The CDR3 length is 15 residues. The CDR3 DNA follows: TGTGCCAGCAGCTTTGATAGCGGGAGAGTAGATACGCAGTATTTT. It translates to CASSFDSGRVDTQYF.

The V call is TRBV11-2, the J call TRBJ2-5, with 9 nucleotides matching TRBD1. V shed 4 bases and J 2 bases; nucleotides not matched to a gene: 5. The CDR3 has 15 residues. Germline loops: CDR1 SGHAT, CDR2 FQNNGV. This CDR3 is CASSYGTGLQETQYF. CDR3 nucleotide sequence: TGTGCCAGCAGCTACGGGACAGGGCTACAAGAGACCCAGTACTTC.

This rearrangement joins TRBV10-3 to TRBJ2-1; the match to TRBD2 covers 7 bases. The CDR3 is 14 residues long. Per germline, CDR1 ENHRY and CDR2 SYGVKD. The V gene end was trimmed by 7 bases and the J gene end by 8 bases; junction bases not matched to a gene: 11. The CDR3 nucleotides are TGTGCCATCAAGCCGACGGGGGGTGGCGATGAGCAGTTCTTC. It yields the protein CAIKPTGGGDEQFF.

This chain links TRBV27 with TRBJ1-2; D perhaps matches TRBD1 (6 bases). The ends were cut back, 6 bases at V and 8 bases at J, with 19 bases in the middle. CDR3 length: 14 residues. The germline CDR1 and CDR2 sequences are MNHEY and SMNVEV (reference sequence). CDR3 sequence: CASRPDGGSDGYTF. The CDR3 DNA follows: TGTGCCAGCAGACCCGATGGGGGCTCCGACGGCTACACCTTC.

This sequence joins TRBV18 and TRBJ2-1, with TRBD2 matching 7 bases. The germline V gene encodes CDR1 KGHSH and CDR2 LQKENI. V was clipped by 6 bases and J by 4 bases; unmatched bases: 12. The CDR3 extends over 16 amino acids. DNA of the CDR3: TGTGCCAGCTCCCCCGTTCGACTAGCCTCGTACAATGAGCAGTTCTTC. Translation gives CASSPVRLASYNEQFF. The whole variable domain, filled in from reference TRBV18 and TRBJ2-1, reads NAGVMQNPRHLVRRRGQEARLRCSPMKGHSHVYWYRQLPEEGLKFMVYLQKENIIDESGMPKERFSAEFPKEGPSILRIQQVVRGDSAAYFCASSPVRLASYNEQFFGPGTRLTVL.

The J gene is TRBJ2-7, the V gene TRBV21-1; no DNA check was done on the table's D call, TRBD2. TRBV21-1 has pseudogene status. The CDR3 spans 16 residues. CDR3 loop: CATSKGVLAGDHEQYF. DNA of the CDR3: TGTGCCACCAGCAAGGGGGTGCTAGCGGGAGACCACGAGCAGTACTTC.

The V call is TRBV19, the J call TRBJ2-5, with D perhaps TRBD1 (6 bases). Deletions cut 3 bases from V and 5 bases from J, with 10 bases between. CDR1 and CDR2 (germline): LNHDA, SQIVND (reference sequence). The CDR3 sequence is 13 residues long. This chain's CDR3 is CASSINRDETQYF. For the CDR3, the DNA is TGTGCCAGTAGTATTAACAGGGATGAGACCCAGTACTTC.

J is TRBJ1-1 and V is TRBV7-9; D ambiguous. The CDR3 loop spans 15 amino acids. Germline CDR1 and CDR2: SEHNR and FQNEAQ (reference sequence). V lost 2 bases, J lost 4 bases, and 14 bases lay in between. This CDR3 is CASSLSGLHLTEAFF. Written as DNA, the CDR3 is TGTGCCAGCAGCTTAAGCGGACTCCATCTCACTGAAGCTTTCTTT. The complete variable domain, with remaining parts taken from reference TRBV7-9 and TRBJ1-1, reads DTGVSQNPRHKITKRGQNVTFRCDPISEHNRLYWYRQTLGQGPEFLTYFQNEAQLEKSRLLSDRFSAERPKGSFSTLEIQRTEQGDSAMYLCASSLSGLHLTEAFFGQGTRLTVV.

A few counts support this clone. V gene TRBV19 combines with J gene TRBJ1-2, with TRBD1 as a possible D gene (5 bases). Germline V gene lookup returns CDR1 LNHDA and CDR2 SQIVND (reference sequence). This CDR3 is 13 amino acids long. With 6 bases removed from V and 6 bases from J, the gap between germline ends came to 14 bases. The CDR3 spells CASRSVQGHGYTF. The CDR3 nucleotides read TGTGCCAGTAGATCTGTCCAGGGTCATGGCTACACCTTC.

V usage is TRBV9 and J usage is TRBJ1-2; tentative D call: TRBD1 (5 bases). Germline CDR1 is SGDLS and CDR2 is YYNGEE. Trimming removed 2 bases from V and 1 base from J, with 12 bases in between. This CDR3 is 15 amino acids long. CDR3 in DNA: TGTGCCAGCAGCGTTGGGCAGGGCAATAACTATGGCTACACCTTC. The encoded protein is CASSVGQGNNYGYTF.

The CDR3, as DNA: TGCAGCGTTGAGCGGGACTTAGGCGTTGAGCAGTTCTTC. It encodes CSVERDLGVEQFF. This rearrangement joins TRBV29-1 to TRBJ2-1; maybe TRBD2 (6 bases). The CDR3 length is 13 residues. Trimming removed 3 bases from V and 9 bases from J, with 15 bases in between. The germline CDR1 and CDR2 sequences are SQVTM and ANQGSEA.

The gene calls are TRBV5-6 and TRBJ2-7; 12 bases agree with TRBD2. Losses at the gene ends were 4 bases for V and 6 bases for J; bases not matched to a gene: 11. The CDR3 consists of 16 residues. CDR1 is SGHDT and CDR2 is YYEEEE in the germline V gene. CDR3 nucleotide sequence: TGTGCCAGCAGCAGGGAGGCTAGCGGGAGGGCCGGCGAGCAGTACTTC. Its protein is CASSREASGRAGEQYF.

The gene calls are TRBV29-1 and TRBJ1-1, with 11 nucleotides matching TRBD1. From germline, CDR1 is SQVTM and CDR2 ANQGSEA. The V gene end was trimmed by 6 bases and the J gene end by 5 bases; junction bases not matched to a gene: 8. The CDR3 spans 14 residues. CDR3 in DNA: TGCAGCGTGGGGACAGGGGGTACCCTAACTGAAGCTTTCTTT. Its protein product is CSVGTGGTLTEAFF.

This clone was observed once. The genes are TRBV4-2 and TRBJ1-2, with D maybe TRBD1 (5 bases). Trimming shortened V by 2 bases and J by 2 bases, and 9 bases separated the two germline ends. The CDR3 is made up of 14 amino acids. Germline CDR1 is LGHNA and CDR2 is YNFKEQ. In DNA, the CDR3 is TGTGCCAGCAGCCAATTAAAGGGGAACTATGGCTACACCTTC. Translation gives CASSQLKGNYGYTF.

The rearrangement joins TRBV19 to TRBJ2-2, with a weak D call TRBD1 (5 bases). The CDR3 spans 13 residues. Trimming removed 6 bases at V and 8 bases at J, with 13 bases between. The germline V gene has CDR1 LNHDA and CDR2 SQIVND (reference sequence). CDR3 DNA sequence: TGTGCCAGTAGCGCCCCAGGGTCTGGGGAGCTGTTTTTT. Protein product: CASSAPGSGELFF. The full variable domain, with the rest looked up from reference TRBV19 and TRBJ2-2, is DGGITQSPKYLFRKEGQNVTLSCEQNLNHDAMYWYRQDPGQGLRLIYYSQIVNDFQKGDIAEGYSVSREKKESFPLTVTSAQKNPTAFYLCASSAPGSGELFFGEGSRLTVL.

The gene calls are TRBV18 and TRBJ2-1, with 10 bases fitting TRBD2. The germline CDR1 and CDR2 sequences are KGHSH and LQKENI. There are 16 residues in the CDR3. Trimming removed 3 bases from V and 7 bases from J; junction bases left unmatched: 9. The CDR3 bases are TGTGCCAGCTCACCGACACTAGCGGGAAAGGGAAATGAGCAGTTCTTC. Amino acids: CASSPTLAGKGNEQFF.

The chain has TRBV5-6 and TRBJ2-2; possibly TRBD2 for D (6 bases). V gave up 0 bases and J gave up 6 bases, with 15 bases separating them. CDR1 is SGHDT, CDR2 YYEEEE, per germline. The CDR3 runs 16 residues. The CDR3, as DNA: TGTGCCAGCAGCTTGGCCAGACTAGAATCAGCCGGGGAGCTGTTTTTT. This codes for CASSLARLESAGELFF. The variable domain in full, with the rest retrieved from reference TRBV5-6 and TRBJ2-2, is DAGVTQSPTHLIKTRGQQVTLRCSPKSGHDTVSWYQQALGQGPQFIFQYYEEEERQRGNFPDRFSGHQFPNYSSELNVNALLLGDSALYLCASSLARLESAGELFFGEGSRLTVL.

The chain carries TRBV28 and TRBJ2-1; 8 nucleotides agree with TRBD1. Germline V CDR1 and CDR2: MDHEN, SYDVKM. The trim removed 6 bases at V and 7 bases at J, leaving 14 bases unmatched. The CDR3 has 16 amino acids. CDR3 nucleotide sequence: TGTGCCAGCAGCCCTAGAGCAGGACAGGGTTGGAATGAGCAGTTCTTC. As protein: CASSPRAGQGWNEQFF.

The V and J genes are TRBV25-1 and TRBJ1-5, with D possibly being TRBD1 (5 bases). The V gene lost 7 bases and the J gene lost 9 bases, with 13 bases spanning the gap. This CDR3 is built from 12 residues. The germline V gene encodes CDR1 MGHDK and CDR2 SYGVNS. CDR3 coding DNA: TGTGCCAGCATGGGAGGCGGGGGGCCCCAGCATTTT. Protein sequence: CASMGGGGPQHF.